This entry lists 27 T cell receptor beta chains sequenced from one sample in a study of T cells in Graves' hyperthyroidism and ophthalmopathy. Amplification targeted TCR beta CDR3 regions from RNA transcripts. TCR CDR3 regions were first amplified by RT-PCR with HTBI primers. TCRdb processed the multiplex PCR reads anew with MiXCR; each CDR3 protein has one entry. The sample consists of about 640,000 distinct CDR3 sequences, less than 25% of them appearing once. Sequenced sample: blood. All receptors come from a man younger than 40 with Graves' ophthalmopathy.

About this clonotype: Since a much larger clone is just one base distant, this may be a read error. The chain recombines TRBV28 with TRBJ1-1, with TRBD1 as a possible D gene (6 bases). The CDR3 length is 16 residues. Germline V CDR1 and CDR2: MDHEN, SYDVKM. CDR3 sequence reads: CASTSSRQGRNTEASF. The CDR3 DNA sequence: TGTGCCAGCACCTCTAGCAGGCAGGGGCGGAACACTGAAGCTTCCTTT.

The chain joins TRBV11-2 to TRBJ2-4; D is perhaps TRBD1 or TRBD2 (6 bases each). V was cut by 5 bases and J by 1 base, with 15 bases left in between. CDR1 SGHAT and CDR2 FQNNGV come from the germline V gene. The CDR3 has 16 residues. The CDR3 sequence is CASSGLRRGAKNIQYF. The DNA for the CDR3 is TGTGCCAGCAGCGGCCTGCGGAGGGGGGCCAAAAACATTCAGTACTTC.

The chain recombines TRBV28 with TRBJ2-6; 10 positions match TRBD2. Trimming cost V 3 bases and J 6 bases; bases outside gene matches: 11. Per the germline V gene, CDR1 is MDHEN and CDR2 is SYDVKM. CDR3 length: 18 amino acids. The CDR3 reads CASSFSAGTSAEANVLTF. CDR3 DNA: TGTGCCAGCAGTTTTTCGGCAGGGACTAGCGCTGAGGCCAACGTCCTGACTTTC.

The chain uses TRBV11-2 and TRBJ1-1; D possibly corresponds to TRBD1 (5 bases). CDR1 is SGHAT, CDR2 FQNNGV, per germline. CDR3 length: 15 amino acids. The germline V and J ends were trimmed by 1 base and 1 base, with 10 bases remaining between them. This chain's CDR3 is CASSLGGHTNTEAFF. The CDR3 DNA reads as TGTGCCAGCAGCTTAGGGGGCCATACGAACACTGAAGCTTTCTTT.

There are a few counts of this clonotype. The genes are TRBV10-3 and TRBJ2-2; TRBD2 matches at 12 bases. This CDR3 is 17 amino acids long. With V trimmed by 10 bases and J by 0 bases, 9 bases remained unmatched. CDR1 and CDR2 from the germline V gene are ENHRY and SYGVKD. The CDR3 nucleotides read TGTGCCAGCGGGGGGACTAGCGGGCCCGCGAACACCGGGGAGCTGTTTTTT. Amino acids: CASGGTSGPANTGELFF.

This clonotype was seen more than once but under ten times. This sequence joins TRBV18 and TRBJ2-1, with TRBD2 matching over 9 bases. The CDR3 covers 17 residues. In germline, CDR1 is KGHSH, CDR2 LQKENI. V was clipped by 4 bases and J by 0 bases; unmatched bases: 7. The CDR3 nucleotides read TGTGCCAGCTCACAGAGACTAGCGGTCAGCTCCTACAATGAGCAGTTCTTC. Its translation: CASSQRLAVSSYNEQFF.

This clonotype was recorded at least ten times. The chain carries TRBV28 and TRBJ1-1, with a weak D call TRBD1 (6 bases). This CDR3 region has 14 residues. Germline CDR1 is MDHEN and CDR2 is SYDVKM. Trimming cost V 2 bases and J 4 bases, with 11 bases left between them. The CDR3 DNA is TGTGCCAGCAGTTTACCCCAGGGGAGCACTGAAGCTTTCTTT. Translating it yields CASSLPQGSTEAFF. Full variable domain (remainder filled in from reference TRBV28 and TRBJ1-1): DVKVTQSSRYLVKRTGEKVFLECVQDMDHENMFWYRQDPGLGLRLIYFSYDVKMKEKGDIPEGYSVSREKKERFSLILESASTNQTSMYLCASSLPQGSTEAFFGQGTRLTVV.

Details on this clonotype: Just one base apart from a much larger clone, this may be a read error. The chain couples TRBV2 to TRBJ1-5; TRBD1 matches at 12 bases. V was clipped by 6 bases and J by 2 bases; unmatched bases: 14. CDR3 length equals 19 residues. CDR1 is SNHLY, CDR2 FYNNEI, per germline. This chain's CDR3 is CASRPGTGTGGVGNQPQHF. The CDR3 nucleotides are TGTGCCAGCAGACCAGGCACCGGGACAGGGGGCGTCGGCAATCAGCCCCAGCATTTT. Looking up the rest from reference TRBV2 and TRBJ1-5 gives the full variable domain: EPEVTQTPSHQVTQMGQEVILRCVPISNHLYFYWYRQILGQKVEFLVSFYNNEISEKSEIFDDQFSVERPDGSNFTLKIRSTKLEDSAMYFCASRPGTGTGGVGNQPQHFGDGTRLSIL.

The genes are TRBV7-9 and TRBJ1-1, with D perhaps matching TRBD1 (5 bases). With 5 bases removed from V and 5 bases from J, the gap between germline ends came to 27 bases. Germline CDR1 SEHNR, CDR2 FQNEAQ (reference sequence). This CDR3 contains 18 residues. The CDR3 loop is CASSPKRSGELRGTEAFF. Written as DNA, the CDR3 is TGTGCCAGCAGCCCAAAGAGGTCGGGGGAGCTGAGGGGTACTGAAGCTTTCTTT.

In its sample, this clonotype was seen many times. The V call is TRBV6-2 or TRBV6-3, the J call TRBJ2-3; D is perhaps TRBD1 (6 bases). Germline CDR1 and CDR2: MNHEY and SVGEGT. Trimming took 4 bases from V and 1 from J, leaving 9 bases between them. This CDR3 contains 14 residues. The CDR3 bases are TGTGCCAGCAGTTTCACAGGGCGCACAGATACGCAGTATTTT. Translated: CASSFTGRTDTQYF.

This clonotype has at least ten counts. The chain combines TRBV28 with TRBJ1-1, with D tentatively TRBD1 (5 bases). CDR3 length: 17 amino acids. Germline V gene data show CDR1 as MDHEN and CDR2 as SYDVKM. Trimming took 3 bases from V and 1 from J, leaving 18 bases between them. CDR3 in DNA: TGTGCCAGCAGTTTTCCCCCTGGACACCTCGAGAACACTGAAGCTTTCTTT. Encoded protein: CASSFPPGHLENTEAFF.

This clonotype was seen more than once but under ten times. The J gene is TRBJ2-1, the V gene TRBV4-1; 8 nucleotides line up with TRBD1. With 4 bases clipped from V and 5 bases from J, the junction kept 4 bases outside the gene matches. The CDR3 has 14 amino acids. The germline V gene has CDR1 MGHRA and CDR2 YSYEKL. In DNA form, the CDR3 reads TGCGCCAGCAGCCCCCAGACAGGGGACAATGAGCAGTTCTTC. It translates to CASSPQTGDNEQFF.

This clonotype was seen a handful of times. The V gene is TRBV20-1, the J gene TRBJ1-2; 8 bases are shared with TRBD1. This CDR3 region has 13 residues. Unmatched junction bases numbered 8, after V lost 5 bases and J lost 6 bases. CDR1 DFQATT and CDR2 SNEGSKA come from the germline V gene (reference sequence). The CDR3: CSAVSGGADGYTF. The CDR3 bases are TGCAGTGCTGTTTCAGGGGGCGCGGATGGCTACACCTTC.

In this sample, this clonotype turned up a few times. The chain links TRBV24-1 to TRBJ1-2; TRBD1 might be the D (6 bases). The V end was cut by 3 bases, the J end by 4 bases, with 26 bases between. The CDR3 contains 19 residues. Germline V gives CDR1 KGHDR, CDR2 SFDVKD. The CDR3 DNA follows: TGTGCCACCAGTGATGCCGTGGGGTCAGGACAGCCAGGCCTCTATGGCTACACCTTC. Protein sequence: CATSDAVGSGQPGLYGYTF.

This chain joins TRBV4-1 and TRBJ2-7; D call uncertain. Deletions cut 0 bases from V and 6 bases from J, with 15 bases between. Per germline, CDR1 MGHRA and CDR2 YSYEKL. There are 15 residues in the CDR3. This CDR3 reads CASSQDVSGPREQYF. The CDR3 DNA sequence: TGCGCCAGCAGCCAAGATGTATCGGGCCCCCGCGAGCAGTACTTC.

This chain joins TRBV7-9 and TRBJ2-1; D is uncertain. The germline V and J ends were trimmed by 5 bases and 15 bases, with 14 bases remaining between them. Per the germline V gene, CDR1 is SEHNR and CDR2 is FQNEAQ (reference sequence). This CDR3 region has 11 residues. The CDR3 region is CASSRDLVGFF. CDR3 DNA: TGTGCCAGCAGCCGTGACCTCGTAGGGTTCTTC. Supplemented by reference TRBV7-9 and TRBJ2-1, the full variable domain reads DTGVSQNPRHKITKRGQNVTFRCDPISEHNRLYWYRQTLGQGPEFLTYFQNEAQLEKSRLLSDRFSAERPKGSFSTLEIQRTEQGDSAMYLCASSRDLVGFFGPGTRLTVL.

The sample holds many counts of this clonotype. The gene calls are TRBV30 and TRBJ2-2; TRBD1 aligns across 7 bases. V shed 4 bases, J shed 4 bases, and the junction held 12 bases outside the gene matches. The CDR3 spans 16 residues. The germline gives CDR1 GTSNPN, CDR2 SVGIG (reference sequence). As DNA, the CDR3 is TGTGCCTGGACTGAGAAGGGACAGAGGATCACCGGGGAGCTGTTTTTT. It is translated as CAWTEKGQRITGELFF.

This clonotype has just a few counts. Here the CDR3 reads CASRRGGLAFF. In DNA, the CDR3 is TGTGCCAGCAGAAGGGGGGGGCTGGCTTTCTTT. The chain joins TRBV6-1 to TRBJ1-1; the D gene is possibly TRBD1 (6 bases). The CDR3 is 11 amino acids. Germline loops: CDR1 MNHNS, CDR2 SASEGT. Trimming cost V 6 bases and J 11 bases, with 13 bases left between them.

V usage is TRBV28 and J usage is TRBJ2-3; TRBD2 might be the D (5 bases). This CDR3 is 16 amino acids long. Germline V CDR1 and CDR2: MDHEN, SYDVKM. V shed 5 bases and J shed 4 bases, with 19 bases lying between them. The CDR3 loop reads CASSPAPGLTPDTQYF. The CDR3 DNA sequence: TGTGCCAGCAGTCCGGCACCAGGACTGACACCAGATACGCAGTATTTT.

This clonotype has more than one count but fewer than ten. The rearrangement uses TRBV27 and TRBJ2-3; the D is unclear. Trimming removed 0 bases at V and 2 bases at J, with 12 bases between. Looked up from germline, CDR1 is MNHEY and CDR2 is SMNVEV (reference sequence). The CDR3 length is 16 residues. CDR3 protein: CASSLSQVFHTDTQYF. The CDR3 DNA reads TGTGCCAGCAGTTTATCCCAGGTGTTCCACACAGATACGCAGTATTTT.

This clonotype was counted only a few times. The chain carries TRBV29-1 and TRBJ1-1; D is ambiguous. CDR1 SQVTM and CDR2 ANQGSEA come from the germline V gene. The CDR3 covers 15 residues. The V end lost 4 bases, the J end lost 0 bases, and 15 bases lay between the germline ends. Here the CDR3 DNA reads TGCAGCGTTGTCGGGTTGGCCCCTGTGAACACTGAAGCTTTCTTT. Its translation is CSVVGLAPVNTEAFF.

This clonotype was recorded at least ten times. The rearrangement joins TRBV28 to TRBJ1-5; D is unclear. CDR1 is MDHEN and CDR2 is SYDVKM in the germline V gene. V was trimmed by 3 bases and J by 4 bases, leaving 7 bases between them. The CDR3 contains 13 residues. CDR3 in amino acids: CASSFAGNQPQHF. CDR3 coding DNA: TGTGCCAGCAGTTTTGCAGGTAATCAGCCCCAGCATTTT.

The CDR3, as DNA: TGCGCCAGCAGCGTTCTAGCGGGAATAGGAGAGACCCAGTACTTC. Protein sequence: CASSVLAGIGETQYF. The V call is TRBV5-1, the J call TRBJ2-5; TRBD2 agrees at 9 bases. V shed 4 bases, J shed 4 bases, and the junction held 8 bases outside the gene matches. The CDR3 runs 15 residues. The germline V gene has CDR1 SGHRS and CDR2 YFSETQ.

This chain uses TRBV11-2 with TRBJ2-5; 8 positions agree with TRBD2. Germline CDR1 reads SGHAT; CDR2 reads FQNNGV. The CDR3 is 13 amino acids. Trimming took 5 bases from V and 4 from J; bases not matched to a gene: 3. Here the CDR3 reads CASSGTRAETQYF. DNA of the CDR3: TGTGCCAGCAGCGGGACTAGAGCAGAGACCCAGTACTTC.

Only a few counts were recorded for this clonotype. This rearrangement joins TRBV30 to TRBJ1-4; no definite D call. This CDR3 has 15 residues. Trimming took 3 bases from V and 8 from J, leaving 19 bases between them. CDR1 is GTSNPN, CDR2 SVGIG, per germline (reference sequence). CDR3: CAWSPPISGSEKLFF. CDR3 coding DNA: TGTGCCTGGAGCCCCCCCATTAGTGGATCCGAAAAACTGTTTTTT.

This clonotype was seen repeatedly, ten times or more. The chain carries TRBV12-3 or TRBV12-4 and TRBJ1-5; D gene unclear. Between the trimmed V and J ends, which lost 1 base and 3 bases, there was a span of 7 bases. CDR3 size: 14 residues. The CDR3 bases are TGTGCCAGCAGTTTAGGCACCTTCAATCAGCCCCAGCATTTT. Protein: CASSLGTFNQPQHF.

The J gene is TRBJ2-5, the V gene TRBV20-1; 9 nucleotides line up with TRBD1. Germline V gene sequence: CDR1 DFQATT, CDR2 SNEGSKA (reference sequence). This CDR3 region has 14 residues. V was pared by 0 bases and J by 5 bases, with 4 bases of the junction left unmatched. The CDR3 nucleotides read TGCAGTGCTAGAGATACAGGGGGCGCGGAGACCCAGTACTTC. Translated: CSARDTGGAETQYF.